These 10 T cell receptor beta chains were all obtained from the same sample, sequenced in a study of blood T cell repertoires in COVID-19. Profiled with immunoSEQ multiplex PCR; TCRdb holds only in-frame clones, not every one. The sample lists some 38,000 clones, 80% seen once, with approximately 15% in the top ten. Material for sequencing was peripheral blood. The receptors shown here come from a woman aged 70 to 79 with acute or convalescent COVID-19.

The table lists this clone with a few counts. The rearrangement uses TRBV2 and TRBJ1-2, with D uncertain. V shed 7 bases and J shed 7 bases, with 7 bases lying between them. The germline gives CDR1 SNHLY, CDR2 FYNNEI. The CDR3 loop spans 10 amino acids. The CDR3 loop is CASKDSGYTF. CDR3 nucleotides: TGTGCCAGCAAGGACTCTGGCTACACCTTC.

J is TRBJ2-7 and V is TRBV10-1, with TRBD2 matching over 10 bases. The CDR3 has 12 amino acids. Germline V gives CDR1 WNHNN, CDR2 SYGVQD (reference sequence). Trimming took 3 bases from V and 11 from J; bases not matched to a gene: 4. The CDR3 spells CASSEGLAGEYF. In DNA, the CDR3 is TGCGCCAGCAGTGAAGGGCTAGCGGGAGAGTACTTC.

The rearrangement links TRBV7-9 to TRBJ2-3, with 10 bases fitting TRBD1. Germline CDR1 SEHNR, CDR2 FQNEAQ (reference sequence). The CDR3 runs to 16 residues. V dropped 3 bases and J dropped 4; count of bases not matched to a gene: 7. The CDR3 DNA is TGTGCCAGCAGCTTGAGGGACAGGGGTGGTGCAGATACGCAGTATTTT. It codes for CASSLRDRGGADTQYF.

The chain employs TRBV14 and TRBJ1-2; no clear D gene. Trimming removed 2 bases from V and 6 bases from J, with 10 bases in between. Germline CDR1 and CDR2: SGHDN and FVKESK. This CDR3 has 13 amino acids. The CDR3 is CASSQYVSNGYTF. The DNA of the CDR3 is TGTGCCAGCAGCCAATACGTTAGCAATGGCTACACCTTC.

On this clone: Mismatch with germline at one junction end may stem from a read error. The chain is built from TRBV5-4 and TRBJ2-5, with 8 bases aligning to TRBD1. The CDR3 is 16 amino acids. The germline V gene encodes CDR1 SGHNT and CDR2 YYREEE (reference sequence). The CDR3 spells CAGSSGQGGTRETQYF. CDR3 nucleotides: TGTGCCGGCAGCTCCGGACAGGGCGGGACGAGAGAGACCCAGTACTTC.

The rearrangement links TRBV24-1 to TRBJ2-1, with 8 bases identical to TRBD1. Trimming at V came to 2 bases and at J to 6 bases, leaving 8 bases not matched to a gene. CDR1 is KGHDR, CDR2 SFDVKD, per germline. The CDR3 length is 16 residues. The chain's CDR3 is CATSDSLTGDLNEQFF. For the CDR3, the DNA is TGTGCCACCAGTGATTCTTTGACAGGGGACCTCAATGAGCAGTTCTTC.

This clone showed up just a few times. The V call is TRBV4-1, the J call TRBJ1-4, with 9 bases matching TRBD1. Germline trimming cut 4 bases from V and 5 bases from J; bases unmatched to any gene: 14. Germline V gene sequence: CDR1 MGHRA, CDR2 YSYEKL. The CDR3 extends over 18 amino acids. For the CDR3, the DNA is TGCGCCAGCAGCCCGGACAGGGGAAAATTAATTTGGAATGAAAAACTGTTTTTT. Its translation: CASSPDRGKLIWNEKLFF.

Ten or more counts support this clone. The rearrangement joins TRBV5-4 to TRBJ1-1; tentatively, D is TRBD1 (5 bases). Looked up from germline, CDR1 is SGHNT and CDR2 is YYREEE (reference sequence). V was clipped by 0 bases and J by 7 bases, with 13 bases between them. This CDR3 has 14 residues. The CDR3 DNA reads as TGTGCCAGCAGCTTGGAGGGACTTGCCGTTGAAGCTTTCTTT. It specifies CASSLEGLAVEAFF. The whole variable domain, remainder taken from reference TRBV5-4 and TRBJ1-1, is ETGVTQSPTHLIKTRGQQVTLRCSSQSGHNTVSWYQQALGQGPQFIFQYYREEENGRGNFPPRFSGLQFPNYSSELNVNALELDDSALYLCASSLEGLAVEAFFGQGTRLTVV.

Only a few counts were recorded for this clone. This chain uses TRBV7-2 with TRBJ2-5; D gene unclear. Deletions cut 0 bases from V and 1 base from J, with 12 bases between. The germline V gene has CDR1 SGHTA and CDR2 FQGNSA. The CDR3 consists of 16 residues. CDR3 residues: CASSLARVPSQETQYF. In nucleotides, the CDR3 is TGTGCCAGCAGCTTAGCAAGAGTTCCGAGCCAAGAGACCCAGTACTTC.

This chain uses TRBV6-5 with TRBJ2-7; the match to TRBD2 covers 8 bases. Germline CDR1 MNHEY, CDR2 SVGAGI. The CDR3 sequence is 15 residues long. Trimming cost V 5 bases and J 1 base; bases outside gene matches: 7. Here the CDR3 reads CASSRGGAQSYEQYF. The CDR3 DNA sequence: TGTGCCAGCAGTCGGGGGGGAGCCCAATCCTACGAGCAGTACTTC.